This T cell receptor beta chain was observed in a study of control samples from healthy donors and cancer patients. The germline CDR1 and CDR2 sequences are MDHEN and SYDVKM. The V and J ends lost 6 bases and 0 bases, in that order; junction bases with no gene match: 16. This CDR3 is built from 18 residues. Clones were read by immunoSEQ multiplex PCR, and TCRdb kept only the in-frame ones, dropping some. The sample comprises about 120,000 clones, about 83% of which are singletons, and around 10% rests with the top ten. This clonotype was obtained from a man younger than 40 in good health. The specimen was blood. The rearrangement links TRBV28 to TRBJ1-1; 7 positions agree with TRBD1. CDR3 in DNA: TGTGCCAGCAGCTCAGACAGGGAAAAGGGGGGCATGAACACTGAAGCTTTCTTT. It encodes CASSSDREKGGMNTEAFF.